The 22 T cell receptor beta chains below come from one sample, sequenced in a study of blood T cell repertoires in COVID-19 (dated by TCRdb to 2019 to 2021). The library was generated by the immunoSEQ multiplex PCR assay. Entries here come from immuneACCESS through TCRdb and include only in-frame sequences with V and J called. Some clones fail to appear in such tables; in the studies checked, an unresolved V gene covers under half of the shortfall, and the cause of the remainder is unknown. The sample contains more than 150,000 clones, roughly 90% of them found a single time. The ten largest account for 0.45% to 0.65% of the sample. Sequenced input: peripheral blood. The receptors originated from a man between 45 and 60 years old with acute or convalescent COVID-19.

The CDR3 sequence is CASSPVGQGTEQYF. The CDR3 coding sequence is TGCGCCAGCAGCCCGGTGGGACAGGGTACCGAGCAGTACTTC. The chain combines TRBV5-1 with TRBJ2-7; 9 nucleotides match TRBD1. The length of the CDR3 is 14 residues. V was clipped by 4 bases and J by 6 bases; unmatched bases: 8. Germline values: CDR1 SGHRS, CDR2 YFSETQ.

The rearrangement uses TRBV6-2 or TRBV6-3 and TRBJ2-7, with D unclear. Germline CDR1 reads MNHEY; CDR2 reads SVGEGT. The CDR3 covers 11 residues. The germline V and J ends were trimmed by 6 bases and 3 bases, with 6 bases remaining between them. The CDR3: CASSTHYEQYF. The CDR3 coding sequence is TGTGCCAGCAGCACTCACTACGAGCAGTACTTC.

The DNA for the CDR3 is TGTGCCAGCAGCCCCCTTACGCGGGGGGCAGCGCAGACCCAGTACTTC. Protein sequence: CASSPLTRGAAQTQYF. The genes are TRBV11-2 and TRBJ2-5; 8 positions match TRBD2. Trimming removed 5 bases from V and 6 bases from J; junction bases left unmatched: 14. Per the germline V gene, CDR1 is SGHAT and CDR2 is FQNNGV. The CDR3 has 16 residues.

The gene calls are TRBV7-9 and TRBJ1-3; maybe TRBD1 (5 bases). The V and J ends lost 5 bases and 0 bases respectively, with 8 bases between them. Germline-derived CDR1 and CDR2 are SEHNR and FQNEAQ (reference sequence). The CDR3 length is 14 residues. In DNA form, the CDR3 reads TGTGCCAGCAGCCCGGACATCTCTGGAAACACCATATATTTT. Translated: CASSPDISGNTIYF.

The CDR3 loop reads CASSRRQDNQPQHF. Written as DNA, the CDR3 is TGTGCCAGCAGCCGGAGACAGGACAATCAGCCCCAGCATTTT. This chain joins TRBV5-4 and TRBJ1-5; a weak D match, TRBD1 (6 bases). Germline CDR1 reads SGHNT; CDR2 reads YYREEE (reference sequence). V was pared by 4 bases and J by 3 bases, with 11 bases between. This CDR3 spans 14 amino acids.

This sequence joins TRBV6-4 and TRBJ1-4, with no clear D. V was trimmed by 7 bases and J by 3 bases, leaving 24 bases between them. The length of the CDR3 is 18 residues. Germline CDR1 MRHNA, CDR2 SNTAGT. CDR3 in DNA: TGTGCCAGCACCCCCCCCGGGGAACAATTTCAGGCTAATGAAAAACTGTTTTTT. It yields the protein CASTPPGEQFQANEKLFF.

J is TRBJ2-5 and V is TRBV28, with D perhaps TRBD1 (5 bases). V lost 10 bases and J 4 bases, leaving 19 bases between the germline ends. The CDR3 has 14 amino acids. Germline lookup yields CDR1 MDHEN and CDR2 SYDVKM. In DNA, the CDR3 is TGTGCCACCAGGGATACCGGGTGGCGAGAGACCCAGTACTTC. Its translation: CATRDTGWRETQYF.

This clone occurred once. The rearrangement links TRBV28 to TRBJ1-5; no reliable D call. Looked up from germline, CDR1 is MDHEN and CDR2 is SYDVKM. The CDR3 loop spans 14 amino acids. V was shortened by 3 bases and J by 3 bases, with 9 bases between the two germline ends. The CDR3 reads CASSFRRHNQPQHF. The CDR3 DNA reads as TGTGCCAGCAGTTTTCGGAGGCACAATCAGCCCCAGCATTTT.

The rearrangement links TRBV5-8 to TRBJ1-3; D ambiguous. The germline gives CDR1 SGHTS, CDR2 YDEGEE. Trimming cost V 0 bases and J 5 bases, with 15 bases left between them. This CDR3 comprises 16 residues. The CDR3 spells CASSLEFSGKRNTIYF. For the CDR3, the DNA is TGTGCCAGCAGCTTGGAATTTTCGGGGAAACGAAACACCATATATTTT.

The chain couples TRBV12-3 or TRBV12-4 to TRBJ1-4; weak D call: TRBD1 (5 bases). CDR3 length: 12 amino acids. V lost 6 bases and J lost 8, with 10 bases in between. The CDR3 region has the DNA TGTGCCAGCAGCATCAGGGTCGAAAAACTGTTTTTT. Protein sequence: CASSIRVEKLFF.

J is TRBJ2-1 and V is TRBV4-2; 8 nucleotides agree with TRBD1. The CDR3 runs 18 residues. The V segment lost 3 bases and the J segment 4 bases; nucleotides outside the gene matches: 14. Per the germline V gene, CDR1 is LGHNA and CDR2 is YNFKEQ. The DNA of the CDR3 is TGTGCCAGCAGCCACGGACCGTTGGGGGACAGGAAATACAATGAGCAGTTCTTC. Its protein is CASSHGPLGDRKYNEQFF.

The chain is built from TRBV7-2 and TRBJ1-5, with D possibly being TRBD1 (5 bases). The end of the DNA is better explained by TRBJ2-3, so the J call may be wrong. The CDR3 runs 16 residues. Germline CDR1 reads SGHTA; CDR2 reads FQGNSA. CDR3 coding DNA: TGTGCCAGCAGCTTAGGTTCAGGGCCGGGTAATCAGCCCCAGTATTTT. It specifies CASSLGSGPGNQPQYF.

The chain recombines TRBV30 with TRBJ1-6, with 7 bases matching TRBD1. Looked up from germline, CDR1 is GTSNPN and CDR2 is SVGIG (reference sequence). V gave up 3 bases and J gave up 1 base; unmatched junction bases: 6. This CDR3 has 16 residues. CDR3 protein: CAWSSPGGSYNSPLHF. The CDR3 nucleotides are TGTGCCTGGAGCAGTCCAGGGGGTTCCTATAATTCACCCCTCCACTTT.

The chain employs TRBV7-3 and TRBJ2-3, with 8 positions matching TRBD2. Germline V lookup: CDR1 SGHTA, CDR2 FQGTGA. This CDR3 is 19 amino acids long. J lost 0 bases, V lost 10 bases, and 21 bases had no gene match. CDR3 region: CANAYLVIAGRTSTDTQYF. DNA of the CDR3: TGTGCCAACGCTTACCTCGTAATAGCGGGAAGGACTAGCACAGATACGCAGTATTTT.

Here the CDR3 reads CASTGLYMNTEAFF. Here the CDR3 DNA reads TGTGCCAGCACAGGACTCTACATGAACACTGAAGCTTTCTTT. V gene TRBV28 combines with J gene TRBJ1-1; D is unresolved. The V and J ends lost 7 bases and 0 bases respectively, with 12 bases between them. CDR1 is MDHEN and CDR2 is SYDVKM in the germline V gene. This CDR3 spans 14 amino acids.

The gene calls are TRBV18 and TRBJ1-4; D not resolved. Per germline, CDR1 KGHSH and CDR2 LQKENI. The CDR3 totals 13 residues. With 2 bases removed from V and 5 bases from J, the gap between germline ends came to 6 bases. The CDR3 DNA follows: TGTGCCAGCTCACCAGACATCAATGAAAAACTGTTTTTT. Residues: CASSPDINEKLFF.

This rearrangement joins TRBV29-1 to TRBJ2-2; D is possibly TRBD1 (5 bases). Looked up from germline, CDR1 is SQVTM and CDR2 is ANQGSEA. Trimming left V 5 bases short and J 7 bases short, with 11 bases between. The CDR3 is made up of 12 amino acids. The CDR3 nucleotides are TGCAGCGTTCGGCAGGGTGTCGGGGAGCTGTTTTTT. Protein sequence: CSVRQGVGELFF.

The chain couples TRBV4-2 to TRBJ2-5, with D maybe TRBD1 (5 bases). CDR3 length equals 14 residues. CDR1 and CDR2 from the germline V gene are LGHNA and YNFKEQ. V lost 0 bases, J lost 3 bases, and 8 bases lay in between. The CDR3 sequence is CASSQDPQEETQYF. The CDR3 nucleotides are TGTGCCAGCAGCCAAGATCCACAGGAAGAGACCCAGTACTTC.

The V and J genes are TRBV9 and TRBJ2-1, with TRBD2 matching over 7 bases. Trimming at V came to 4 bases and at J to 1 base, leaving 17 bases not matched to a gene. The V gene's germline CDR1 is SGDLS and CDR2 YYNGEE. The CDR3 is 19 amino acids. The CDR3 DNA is TGTGCCAGCAGCCCAAGGGGCATGGGCGGGAGTTTTTCCTACAATGAGCAGTTCTTC. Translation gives CASSPRGMGGSFSYNEQFF.

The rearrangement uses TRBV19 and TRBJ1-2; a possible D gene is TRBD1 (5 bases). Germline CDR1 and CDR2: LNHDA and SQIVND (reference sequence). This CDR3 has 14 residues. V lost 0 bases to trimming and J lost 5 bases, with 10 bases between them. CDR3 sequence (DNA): TGTGCCAGTAGTATAGATCAAAGGGGATATGGCTACACCTTC. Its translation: CASSIDQRGYGYTF. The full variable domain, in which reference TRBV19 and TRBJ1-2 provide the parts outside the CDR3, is DGGITQSPKYLFRKEGQNVTLSCEQNLNHDAMYWYRQDPGQGLRLIYYSQIVNDFQKGDIAEGYSVSREKKESFPLTVTSAQKNPTAFYLCASSIDQRGYGYTFGSGTRLTVV.

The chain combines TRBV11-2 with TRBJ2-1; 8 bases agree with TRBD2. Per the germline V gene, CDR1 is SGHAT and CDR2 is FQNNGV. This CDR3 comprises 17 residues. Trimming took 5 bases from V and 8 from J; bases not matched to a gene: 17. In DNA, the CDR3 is TGTGCCAGCAGCCGAGCTCGTGCCGGGGGGGTTTTCGATGAGCAGTTCTTC. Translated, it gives CASSRARAGGVFDEQFF.

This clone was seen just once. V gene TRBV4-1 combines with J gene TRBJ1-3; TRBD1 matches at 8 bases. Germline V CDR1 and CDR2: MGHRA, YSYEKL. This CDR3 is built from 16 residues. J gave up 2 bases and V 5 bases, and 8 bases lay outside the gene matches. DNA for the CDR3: TGCGCCAGCAGCACCTGGACAGGGCTCACTGGAAACACCATATATTTT. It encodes CASSTWTGLTGNTIYF.